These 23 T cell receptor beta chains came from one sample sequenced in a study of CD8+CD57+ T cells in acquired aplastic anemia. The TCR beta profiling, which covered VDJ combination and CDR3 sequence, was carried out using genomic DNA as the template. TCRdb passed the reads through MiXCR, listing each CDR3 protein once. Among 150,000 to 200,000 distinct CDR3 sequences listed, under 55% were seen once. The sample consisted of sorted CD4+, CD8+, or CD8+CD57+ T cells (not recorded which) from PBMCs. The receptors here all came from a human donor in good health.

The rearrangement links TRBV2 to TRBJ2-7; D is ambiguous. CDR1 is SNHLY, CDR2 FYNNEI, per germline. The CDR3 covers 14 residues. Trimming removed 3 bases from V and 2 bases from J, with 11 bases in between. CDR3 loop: CASSEYNGPYEQYF. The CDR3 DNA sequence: TGTGCCAGCAGTGAGTATAACGGCCCCTACGAGCAGTACTTC.

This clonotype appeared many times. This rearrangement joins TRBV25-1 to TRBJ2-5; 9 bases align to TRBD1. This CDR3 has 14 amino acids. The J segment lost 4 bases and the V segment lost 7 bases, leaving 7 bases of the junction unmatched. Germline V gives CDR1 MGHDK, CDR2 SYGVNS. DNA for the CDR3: TGTGCCAGCACCCCTGACAGGGGGGCAGAGACCCAGTACTTC. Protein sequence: CASTPDRGAETQYF.

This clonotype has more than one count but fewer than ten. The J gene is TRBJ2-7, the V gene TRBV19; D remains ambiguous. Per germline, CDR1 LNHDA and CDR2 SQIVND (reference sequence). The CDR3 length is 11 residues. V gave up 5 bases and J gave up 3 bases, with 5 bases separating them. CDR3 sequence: CASSAHYEQYF. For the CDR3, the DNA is TGTGCCAGTAGTGCACACTACGAGCAGTACTTC.

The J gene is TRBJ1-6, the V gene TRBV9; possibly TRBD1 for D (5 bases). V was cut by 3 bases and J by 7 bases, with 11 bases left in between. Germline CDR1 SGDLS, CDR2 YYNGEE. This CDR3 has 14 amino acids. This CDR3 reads CASSAGTENSPLHF. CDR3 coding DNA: TGTGCCAGCAGCGCCGGGACCGAAAATTCACCCCTCCACTTT.

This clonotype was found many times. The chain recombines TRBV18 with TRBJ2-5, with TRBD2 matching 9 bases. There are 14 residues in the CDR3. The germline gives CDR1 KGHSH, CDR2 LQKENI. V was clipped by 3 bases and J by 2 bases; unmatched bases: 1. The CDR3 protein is CASSPTSGQETQYF. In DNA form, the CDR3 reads TGTGCCAGCTCACCGACTAGCGGACAAGAGACCCAGTACTTC.

The CDR3 coding sequence is TGTGCCAGCAGTCCCTCAGGGTGGTCTTACGAGCAGTACTTC. Translating gives CASSPSGWSYEQYF. J is TRBJ2-7 and V is TRBV12-3 or TRBV12-4; tentative D call: TRBD1 (5 bases). The CDR3 extends over 14 amino acids. Between the trimmed V and J ends, which lost 5 bases and 4 bases, there was a span of 15 bases.

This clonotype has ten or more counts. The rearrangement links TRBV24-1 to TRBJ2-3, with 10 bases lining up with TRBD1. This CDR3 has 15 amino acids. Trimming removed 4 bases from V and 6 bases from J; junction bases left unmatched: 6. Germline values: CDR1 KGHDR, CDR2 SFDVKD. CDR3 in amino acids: CATSEETGGRDTQYF. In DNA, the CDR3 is TGTGCCACCAGTGAGGAGACAGGGGGCAGGGATACGCAGTATTTT.

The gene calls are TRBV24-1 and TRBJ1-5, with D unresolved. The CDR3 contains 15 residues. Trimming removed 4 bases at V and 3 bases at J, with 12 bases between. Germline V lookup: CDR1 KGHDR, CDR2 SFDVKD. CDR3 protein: CATSDLPDSNQPQHF. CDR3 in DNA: TGTGCCACCAGTGACTTGCCCGACTCCAATCAGCCCCAGCATTTT.

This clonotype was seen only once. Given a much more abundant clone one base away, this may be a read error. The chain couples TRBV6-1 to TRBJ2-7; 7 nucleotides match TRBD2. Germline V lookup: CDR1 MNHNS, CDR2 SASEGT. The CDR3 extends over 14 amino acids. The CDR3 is CASSPTAGPYERYF. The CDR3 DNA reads TGTGCCAGCAGTCCGACAGCGGGACCCTACGAGCGGTACTTC.

CDR3 nucleotides: TGCAGTGCTAGACAGGGTAAAGCTTTCTTT. This codes for CSARQGKAFF. J is TRBJ1-1 and V is TRBV20-1, with D perhaps TRBD1 (5 bases). Trimming left V 2 bases short and J 9 bases short, with 7 bases between. The CDR3 runs to 10 residues. CDR1 DFQATT and CDR2 SNEGSKA come from the germline V gene (reference sequence).

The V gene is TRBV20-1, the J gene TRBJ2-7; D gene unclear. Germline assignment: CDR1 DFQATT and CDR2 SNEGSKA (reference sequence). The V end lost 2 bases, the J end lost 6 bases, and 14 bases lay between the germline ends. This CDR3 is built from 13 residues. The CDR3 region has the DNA TGCAGTGCTAGACCCCGTACGGCAGCCGAGCAGTACTTC. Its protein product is CSARPRTAAEQYF.

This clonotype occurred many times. The CDR3 reads CSVRRGVVPNEQFF. For the CDR3, the DNA is TGCAGCGTCCGAAGGGGAGTGGTCCCCAATGAGCAGTTCTTC. V is TRBV29-1 and J is TRBJ2-1; the D gene could be TRBD1 or TRBD2 (5 bases each). The CDR3 consists of 14 residues. Trimming removed 6 bases from V and 6 bases from J, with 18 bases in between. Germline V gene data show CDR1 as SQVTM and CDR2 as ANQGSEA.

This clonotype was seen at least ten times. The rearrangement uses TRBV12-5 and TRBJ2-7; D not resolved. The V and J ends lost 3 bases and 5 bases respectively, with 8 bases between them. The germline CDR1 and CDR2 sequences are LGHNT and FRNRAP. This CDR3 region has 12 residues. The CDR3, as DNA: TGTGCTAGTGGTTTCAAACGGGACGAGCAGTACTTC. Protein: CASGFKRDEQYF.

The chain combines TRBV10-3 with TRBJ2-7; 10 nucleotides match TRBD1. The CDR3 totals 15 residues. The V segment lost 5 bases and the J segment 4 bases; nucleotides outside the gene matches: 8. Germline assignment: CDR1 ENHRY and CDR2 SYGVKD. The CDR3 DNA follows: TGTGCCATCAGTAGGACAGGGGGTCCGCTTTACGAGCAGTACTTC. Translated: CAISRTGGPLYEQYF.

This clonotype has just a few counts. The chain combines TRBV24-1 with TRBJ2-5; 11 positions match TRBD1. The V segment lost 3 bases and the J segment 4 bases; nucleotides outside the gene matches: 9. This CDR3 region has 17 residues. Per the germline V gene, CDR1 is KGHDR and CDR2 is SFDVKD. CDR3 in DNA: TGTGCCACCAGTGATCTCCCGGGACAGGGGGTTGGAGAGACCCAGTACTTC. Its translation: CATSDLPGQGVGETQYF.

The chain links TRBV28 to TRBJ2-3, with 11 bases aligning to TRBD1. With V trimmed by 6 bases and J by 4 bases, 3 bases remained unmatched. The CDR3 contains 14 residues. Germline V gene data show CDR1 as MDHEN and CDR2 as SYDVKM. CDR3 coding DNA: TGTGCCAGCAGGCCGGGACAGGGGGCAGATACGCAGTATTTT. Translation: CASRPGQGADTQYF.

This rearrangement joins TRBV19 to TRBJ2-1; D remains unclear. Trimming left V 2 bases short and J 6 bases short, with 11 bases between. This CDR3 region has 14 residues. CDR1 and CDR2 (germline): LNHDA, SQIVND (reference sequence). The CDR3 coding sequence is TGTGCCAGTAGTATATCACTCGTCGGCAATGAGCAGTTCTTC. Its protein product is CASSISLVGNEQFF.

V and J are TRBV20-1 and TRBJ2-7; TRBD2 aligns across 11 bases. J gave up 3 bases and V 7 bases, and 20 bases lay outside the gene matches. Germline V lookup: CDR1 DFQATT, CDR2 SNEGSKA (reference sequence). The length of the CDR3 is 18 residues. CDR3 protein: CSGATGGWTSGLGYEQYF. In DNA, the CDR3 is TGCAGTGGTGCGACAGGTGGTTGGACTAGCGGGCTTGGCTACGAGCAGTACTTC.

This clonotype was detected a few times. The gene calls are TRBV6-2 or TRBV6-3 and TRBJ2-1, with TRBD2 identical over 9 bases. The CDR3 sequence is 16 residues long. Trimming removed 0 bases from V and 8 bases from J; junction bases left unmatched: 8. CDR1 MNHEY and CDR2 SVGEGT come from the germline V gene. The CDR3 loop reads CASSYSTSGRIDEQFF. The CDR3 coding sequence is TGTGCCAGCAGTTACTCGACCAGCGGGAGGATCGATGAGCAGTTCTTC.

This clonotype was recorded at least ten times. CDR3 amino acids: CSKLAASGRADEQFF. In nucleotides, the CDR3 is TGCAGCAAGCTAGCAGCTAGCGGGAGGGCGGATGAGCAGTTCTTC. The rearrangement joins TRBV20-1 to TRBJ2-1; 12 bases are shared with TRBD2. From germline, CDR1 is DFQATT and CDR2 SNEGSKA (reference sequence). The CDR3 length is 15 residues.

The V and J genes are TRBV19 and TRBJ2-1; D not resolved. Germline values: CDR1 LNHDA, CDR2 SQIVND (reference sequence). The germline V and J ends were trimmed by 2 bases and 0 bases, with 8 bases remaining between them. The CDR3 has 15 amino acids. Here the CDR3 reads CASSISRSSYNEQFF. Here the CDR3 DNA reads TGTGCCAGTAGTATATCCCGAAGCTCCTACAATGAGCAGTTCTTC.

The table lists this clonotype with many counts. CDR3 region: CASSDYLRETQYF. CDR3 DNA: TGTGCCAGCAGCGACTACCTCAGAGAGACCCAGTACTTC. V usage is TRBV12-3 or TRBV12-4 and J usage is TRBJ2-5, with a weak D call TRBD2 (5 bases). This CDR3 contains 13 residues. V gave up 6 bases and J gave up 4 bases, with 12 bases separating them.

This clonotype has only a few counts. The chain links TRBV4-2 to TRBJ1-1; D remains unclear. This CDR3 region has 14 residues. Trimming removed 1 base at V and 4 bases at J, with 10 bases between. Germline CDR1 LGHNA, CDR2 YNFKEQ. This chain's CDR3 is CASSQVGWVTEAFF. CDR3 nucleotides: TGTGCCAGCAGCCAAGTAGGATGGGTCACTGAAGCTTTCTTT.